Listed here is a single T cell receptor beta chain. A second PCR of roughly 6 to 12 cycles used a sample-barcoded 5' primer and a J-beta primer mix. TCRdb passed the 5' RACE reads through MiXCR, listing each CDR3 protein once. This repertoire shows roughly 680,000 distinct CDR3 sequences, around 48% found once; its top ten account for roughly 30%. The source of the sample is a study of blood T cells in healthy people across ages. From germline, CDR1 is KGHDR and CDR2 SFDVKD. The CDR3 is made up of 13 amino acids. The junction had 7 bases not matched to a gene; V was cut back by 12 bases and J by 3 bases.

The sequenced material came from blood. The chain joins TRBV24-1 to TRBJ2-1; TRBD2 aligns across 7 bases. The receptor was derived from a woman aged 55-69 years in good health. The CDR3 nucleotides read TGTGCCGCGTCAGCGGGAAACTACAATGAGCAGTTCTTC. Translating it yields CAASAGNYNEQFF.